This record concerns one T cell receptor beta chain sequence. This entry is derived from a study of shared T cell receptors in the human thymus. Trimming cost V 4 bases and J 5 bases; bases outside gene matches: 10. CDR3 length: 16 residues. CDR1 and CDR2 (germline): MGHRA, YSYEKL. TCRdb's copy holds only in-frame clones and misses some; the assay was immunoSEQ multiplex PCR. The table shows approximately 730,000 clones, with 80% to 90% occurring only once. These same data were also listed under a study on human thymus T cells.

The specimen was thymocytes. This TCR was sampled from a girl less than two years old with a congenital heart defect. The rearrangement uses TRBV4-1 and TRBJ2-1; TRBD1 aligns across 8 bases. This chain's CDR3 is CASSPRDRGQNNEQFF. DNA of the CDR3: TGCGCCAGCAGCCCCCGAGACAGGGGTCAGAACAATGAGCAGTTCTTC.